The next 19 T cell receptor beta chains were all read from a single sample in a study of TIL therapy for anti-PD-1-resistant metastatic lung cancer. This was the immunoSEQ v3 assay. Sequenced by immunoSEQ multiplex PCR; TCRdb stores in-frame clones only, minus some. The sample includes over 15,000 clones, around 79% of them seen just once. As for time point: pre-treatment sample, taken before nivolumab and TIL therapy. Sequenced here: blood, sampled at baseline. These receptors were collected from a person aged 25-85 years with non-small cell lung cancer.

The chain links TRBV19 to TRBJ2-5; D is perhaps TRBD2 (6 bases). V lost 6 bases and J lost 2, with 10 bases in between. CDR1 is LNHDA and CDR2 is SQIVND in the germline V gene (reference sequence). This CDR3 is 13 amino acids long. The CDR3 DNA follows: TGTGCCAGTAGAAAGGGACTGCAAGAGACCCAGTACTTC. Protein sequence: CASRKGLQETQYF.

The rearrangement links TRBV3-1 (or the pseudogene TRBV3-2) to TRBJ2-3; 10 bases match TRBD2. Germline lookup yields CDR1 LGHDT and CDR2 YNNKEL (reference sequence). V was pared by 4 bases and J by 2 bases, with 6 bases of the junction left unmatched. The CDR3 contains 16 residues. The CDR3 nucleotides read TGTGCCAGCAGCCTTGGACTAGCGGACACCACAGATACGCAGTATTTT. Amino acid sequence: CASSLGLADTTDTQYF.

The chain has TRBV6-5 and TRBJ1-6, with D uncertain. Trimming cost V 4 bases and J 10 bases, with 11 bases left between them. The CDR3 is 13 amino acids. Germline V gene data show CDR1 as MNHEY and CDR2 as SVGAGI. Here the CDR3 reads CASSSRFDSPLHF. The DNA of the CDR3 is TGTGCCAGCAGTTCAAGGTTCGACTCACCCCTCCACTTT.

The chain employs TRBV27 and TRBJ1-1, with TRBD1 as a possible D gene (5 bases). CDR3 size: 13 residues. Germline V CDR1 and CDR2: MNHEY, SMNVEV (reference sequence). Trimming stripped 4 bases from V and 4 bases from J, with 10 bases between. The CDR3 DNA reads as TGTGCCAGCAGTTATGGGGGAACCACTGAAGCTTTCTTT. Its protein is CASSYGGTTEAFF.

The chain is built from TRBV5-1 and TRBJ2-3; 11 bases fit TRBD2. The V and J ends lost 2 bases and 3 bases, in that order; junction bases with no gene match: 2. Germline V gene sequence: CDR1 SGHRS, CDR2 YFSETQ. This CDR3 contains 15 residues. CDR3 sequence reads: CASSFSGGDTDTQYF. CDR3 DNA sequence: TGCGCCAGCAGCTTTAGCGGGGGGGATACAGATACGCAGTATTTT. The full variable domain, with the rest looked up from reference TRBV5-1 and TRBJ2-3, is KAGVTQTPRYLIKTRGQQVTLSCSPISGHRSVSWYQQTPGQGLQFLFEYFSETQRNKGNFPGRFSGRQFSNSRSEMNVSTLELGDSALYLCASSFSGGDTDTQYFGPGTRLTVL.

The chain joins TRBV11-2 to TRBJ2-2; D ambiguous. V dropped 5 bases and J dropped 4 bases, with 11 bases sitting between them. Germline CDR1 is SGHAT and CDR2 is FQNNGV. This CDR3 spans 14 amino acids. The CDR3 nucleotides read TGTGCCAGCAGCGGAAGGGTTATCACCGGGGAGCTGTTTTTT. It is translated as CASSGRVITGELFF. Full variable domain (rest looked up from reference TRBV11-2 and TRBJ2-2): EAGVAQSPRYKIIEKRQSVAFWCNPISGHATLYWYQQILGQGPKLLIQFQNNGVVDDSQLPKDRFSAERLKGVDSTLKIQPAKLEDSAVYLCASSGRVITGELFFGEGSRLTVL.

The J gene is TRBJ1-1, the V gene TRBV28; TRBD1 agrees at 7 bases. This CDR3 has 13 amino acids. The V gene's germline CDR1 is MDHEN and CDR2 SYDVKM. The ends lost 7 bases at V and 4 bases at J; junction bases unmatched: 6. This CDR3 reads CASMWQGVTEAFF. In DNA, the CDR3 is TGTGCCAGCATGTGGCAGGGGGTCACTGAAGCTTTCTTT.

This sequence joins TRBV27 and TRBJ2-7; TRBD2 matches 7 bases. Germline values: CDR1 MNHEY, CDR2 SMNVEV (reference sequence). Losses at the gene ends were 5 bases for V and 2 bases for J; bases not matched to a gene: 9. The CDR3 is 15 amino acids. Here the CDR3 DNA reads TGTGCCAGCAGTCCCGGGGAGGGCGAGGCCTACGAGCAGTACTTC. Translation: CASSPGEGEAYEQYF.

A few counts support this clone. CDR3 bases: TGTGCCAGTAGCGGGAACTATAATTCACCCCTCCACTTT. It yields the protein CASSGNYNSPLHF. This chain uses TRBV19 with TRBJ1-6, with D uncertain. Between the trimmed V and J ends, which lost 6 bases and 3 bases, there was a span of 6 bases. The CDR3 loop spans 13 amino acids. CDR1 and CDR2 from the germline V gene are LNHDA and SQIVND (reference sequence).

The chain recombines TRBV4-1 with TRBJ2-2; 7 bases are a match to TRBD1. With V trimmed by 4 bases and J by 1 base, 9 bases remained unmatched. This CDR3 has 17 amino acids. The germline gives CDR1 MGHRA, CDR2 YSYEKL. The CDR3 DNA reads TGCGCCAGCAGCCTCACAGGGGCTTCTGGGAACACCGGGGAGCTGTTTTTT. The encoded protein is CASSLTGASGNTGELFF.

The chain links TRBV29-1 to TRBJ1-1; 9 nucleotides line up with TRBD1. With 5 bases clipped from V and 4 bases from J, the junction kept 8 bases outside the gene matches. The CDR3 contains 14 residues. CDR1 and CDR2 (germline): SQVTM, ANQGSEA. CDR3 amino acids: CSVYRGQLTTEAFF. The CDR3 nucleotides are TGCAGCGTTTACAGGGGGCAATTGACCACTGAAGCTTTCTTT.

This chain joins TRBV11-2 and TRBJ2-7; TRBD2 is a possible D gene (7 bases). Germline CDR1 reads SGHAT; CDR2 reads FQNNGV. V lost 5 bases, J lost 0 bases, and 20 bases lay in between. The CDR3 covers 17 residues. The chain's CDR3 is CASSKGGGTTASYEQYF. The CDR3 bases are TGTGCCAGCAGCAAGGGGGGAGGGACTACGGCCTCCTACGAGCAGTACTTC. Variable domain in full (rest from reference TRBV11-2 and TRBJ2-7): EAGVAQSPRYKIIEKRQSVAFWCNPISGHATLYWYQQILGQGPKLLIQFQNNGVVDDSQLPKDRFSAERLKGVDSTLKIQPAKLEDSAVYLCASSKGGGTTASYEQYFGPGTRLTVT.

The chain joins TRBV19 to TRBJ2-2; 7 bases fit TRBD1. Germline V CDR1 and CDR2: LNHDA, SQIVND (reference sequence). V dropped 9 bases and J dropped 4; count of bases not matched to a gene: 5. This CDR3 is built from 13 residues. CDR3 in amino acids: CASDRVGTGELFF. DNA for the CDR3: TGTGCCAGCGACAGGGTGGGCACCGGGGAGCTGTTTTTT.

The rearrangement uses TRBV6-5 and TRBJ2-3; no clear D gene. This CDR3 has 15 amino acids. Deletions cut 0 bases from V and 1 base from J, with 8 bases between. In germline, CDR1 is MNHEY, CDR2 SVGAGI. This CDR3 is CASSYSRPGTDTQYF. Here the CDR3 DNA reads TGTGCCAGCAGTTACTCGCGTCCGGGCACAGATACGCAGTATTTT.

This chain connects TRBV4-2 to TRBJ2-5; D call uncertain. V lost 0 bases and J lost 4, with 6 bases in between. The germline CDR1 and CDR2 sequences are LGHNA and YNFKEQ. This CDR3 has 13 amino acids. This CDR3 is CASSQDRLETQYF. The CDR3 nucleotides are TGTGCCAGCAGCCAAGATCGGCTAGAGACCCAGTACTTC.

The CDR3 DNA reads as TGTGCCAGCAGCTTCCGGGGGGCATCCACCGGGGAGCTGTTTTTT. It specifies CASSFRGASTGELFF. The chain joins TRBV5-4 to TRBJ2-2, with D perhaps TRBD2 (7 bases). V was shortened by 2 bases and J by 4 bases, with 12 bases between the two germline ends. The germline V gene encodes CDR1 SGHNT and CDR2 YYREEE (reference sequence). The CDR3 covers 15 residues.

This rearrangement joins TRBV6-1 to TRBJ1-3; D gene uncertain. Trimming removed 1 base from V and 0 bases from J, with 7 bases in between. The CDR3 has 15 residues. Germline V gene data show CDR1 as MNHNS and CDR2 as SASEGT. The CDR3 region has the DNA TGTGCCAGCAGTGAAGAGGAGAGCTCTGGAAACACCATATATTTT. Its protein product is CASSEEESSGNTIYF.

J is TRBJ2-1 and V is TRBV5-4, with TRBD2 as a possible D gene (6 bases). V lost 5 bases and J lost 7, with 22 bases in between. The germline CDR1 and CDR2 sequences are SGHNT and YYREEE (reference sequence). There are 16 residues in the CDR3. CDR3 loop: CASSSAGGTEGNEQFF. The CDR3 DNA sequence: TGTGCCAGCAGTTCCGCGGGCGGGACGGAGGGGAATGAGCAGTTCTTC.

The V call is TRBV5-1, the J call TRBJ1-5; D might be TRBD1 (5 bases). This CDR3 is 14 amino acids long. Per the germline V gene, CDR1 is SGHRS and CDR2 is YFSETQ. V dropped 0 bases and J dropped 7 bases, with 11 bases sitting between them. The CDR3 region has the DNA TGCGCCAGCAGCTTGGACGGGGCTGGCCAGCCCCAGCATTTT. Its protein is CASSLDGAGQPQHF.